This T cell receptor beta chain comes out of a study of technical replicates of blood from a handful of donors. Libraries were prepared by immunoSEQ multiplex PCR; TCRdb keeps only in-frame clonotypes and omits some of them. In the table there are 65,000 to 80,000 clones, approximately 95% of which are singletons. This CDR3 spans 15 amino acids. Trimming left V 6 bases short and J 0 bases short, with 15 bases between. Germline lookup yields CDR1 SQVTM and CDR2 ANQGSEA. This receptor was identified in a human donor in good health. The sample comprised T cells isolated from PBMCs. The chain joins TRBV29-1 to TRBJ2-1; TRBD2 is a possible D gene (6 bases). CDR3 amino acids: CSVSVAGSSYNEQFF. CDR3 in DNA: TGCAGCGTATCAGTTGCGGGGAGCTCCTACAATGAGCAGTTCTTC.